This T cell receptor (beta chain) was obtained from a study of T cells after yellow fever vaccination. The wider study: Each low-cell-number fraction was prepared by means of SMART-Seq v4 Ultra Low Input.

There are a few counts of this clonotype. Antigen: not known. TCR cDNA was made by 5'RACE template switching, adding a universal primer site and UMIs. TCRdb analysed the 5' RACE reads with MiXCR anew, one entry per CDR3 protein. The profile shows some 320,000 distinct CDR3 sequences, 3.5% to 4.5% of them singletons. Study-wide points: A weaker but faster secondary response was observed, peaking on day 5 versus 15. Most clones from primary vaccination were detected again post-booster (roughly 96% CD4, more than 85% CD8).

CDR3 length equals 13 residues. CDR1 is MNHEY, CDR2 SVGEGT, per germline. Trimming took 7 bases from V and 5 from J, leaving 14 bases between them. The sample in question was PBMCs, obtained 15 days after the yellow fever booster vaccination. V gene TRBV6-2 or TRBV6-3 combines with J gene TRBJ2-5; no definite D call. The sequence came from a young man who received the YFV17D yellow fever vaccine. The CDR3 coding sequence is TGTGCCAGCACCTTTAGACATCGGGAGACCCAGTACTTC. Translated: CASTFRHRETQYF.